This TCR beta chain appears in the sequencing data of a study of radiotherapy plus CTLA-4 blockade in lung cancer (dated by TCRdb to the late 2010s). Notes on the research overall: Among enrolled patients, under 20% had an objective response and 31% reached disease control.

Libraries were constructed by the immunoSEQ multiplex PCR assay. Drawn from immuneACCESS, this table holds only the in-frame rearrangements with V and J called that TCRdb kept. Clones are partly lost; checked studies trace under half to an unresolved V gene and leave the rest unexplained. Here the sample has some 60,000 clones; around 76% occur a single time. The ten largest clones take up about 3.1% of the sample. Beyond this particular receptor, the publication reports: Early dynamic changes in blood T cell clones, together with increased serum interferon-beta after radiation, were reported as the strongest predictors of response. After treatment with radiotherapy and ipilimumab, TCR clones that originated in tumors expanded in peripheral blood.

As regards this clone: Its antigen is currently not known. Base qualities are not at hand, and no much larger clone is one base apart.

As encoded in the germline V gene (reference sequence), CDR1 is GTSNPN while CDR2 is SVGIG. The CDR3 starts with the cysteine, ends with the phenylalanine, and has 14 residues. The entry retains the CDR3 DNA only, 42 bases that are in frame from base 1. V and J are trimmed by 1 base and 10 bases, and the gene matches miss 9 bases of the junction. Focal radiation therapy combined with CTLA-4 blockade (ipilimumab) was tested in patients with chemo-refractory metastatic non-small-cell lung cancer. The chain is encoded by TRBV30 joined to TRBJ2-1; TRBD2 fits 8 bases in the junction. The origin of this receptor is a human donor with non-small cell lung cancer who had a complete response to radiotherapy plus ipilimumab. Sequencing used peripheral blood, obtained from a patient treated with radiotherapy plus ipilimumab. Read as DNA, the sequence is TGTGCCTGGAGTGGGGGACTAGGTACCAGGGAGCAGTTCTTC. Translated, this gives CAWSGGLGTREQFF.